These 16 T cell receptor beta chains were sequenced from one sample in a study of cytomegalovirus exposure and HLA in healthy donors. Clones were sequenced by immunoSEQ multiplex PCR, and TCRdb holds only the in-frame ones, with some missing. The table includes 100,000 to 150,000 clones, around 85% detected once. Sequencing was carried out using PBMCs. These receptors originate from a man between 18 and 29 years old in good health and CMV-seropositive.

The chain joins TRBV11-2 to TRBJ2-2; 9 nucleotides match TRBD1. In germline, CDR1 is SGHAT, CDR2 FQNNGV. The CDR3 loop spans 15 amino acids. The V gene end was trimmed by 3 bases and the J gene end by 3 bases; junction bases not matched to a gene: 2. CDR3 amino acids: CASSFRTGDTGELFF. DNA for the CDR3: TGTGCCAGCAGCTTCAGGACAGGGGACACCGGGGAGCTGTTTTTT.

The CDR3 coding sequence is TGTGCCAGCAGCTTGGGACAACCCTATGGCTACACCTTC. Protein sequence: CASSLGQPYGYTF. The chain couples TRBV5-6 to TRBJ1-2, with D unresolved. CDR3 length: 13 residues. CDR1 and CDR2 (germline): SGHDT, YYEEEE. V shed 0 bases and J shed 4 bases, with 7 bases lying between them.

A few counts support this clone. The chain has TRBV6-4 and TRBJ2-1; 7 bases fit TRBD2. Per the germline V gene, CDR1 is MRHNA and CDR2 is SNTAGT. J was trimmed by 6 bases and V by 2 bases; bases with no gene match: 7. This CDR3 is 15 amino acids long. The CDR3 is CASSDRSGSVNEQFF. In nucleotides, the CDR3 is TGTGCCAGCAGTGACCGTAGCGGGTCCGTCAATGAGCAGTTCTTC.

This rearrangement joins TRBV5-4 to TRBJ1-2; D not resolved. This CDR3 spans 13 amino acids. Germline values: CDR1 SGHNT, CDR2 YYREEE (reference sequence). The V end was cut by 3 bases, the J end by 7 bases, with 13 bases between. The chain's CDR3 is CASSSLWSSGYTF. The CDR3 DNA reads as TGTGCCAGCAGCTCACTCTGGTCTTCTGGCTACACCTTC.

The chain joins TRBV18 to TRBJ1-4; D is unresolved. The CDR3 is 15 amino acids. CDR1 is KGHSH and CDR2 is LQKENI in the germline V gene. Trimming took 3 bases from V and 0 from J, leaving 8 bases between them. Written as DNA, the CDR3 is TGTGCCAGCTCACCTCTCGGAGCAACTAATGAAAAACTGTTTTTT. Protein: CASSPLGATNEKLFF.

CDR3 bases: TGTGCCAGCCTCAACGGACAGGGGCAATACAATGAGCAGTTCTTC. Amino acid sequence: CASLNGQGQYNEQFF. This chain links TRBV7-9 with TRBJ2-1; 9 nucleotides align to TRBD1. The CDR3 runs 15 residues. CDR1 SEHNR and CDR2 FQNEAQ come from the germline V gene (reference sequence). With V trimmed by 8 bases and J by 4 bases, 9 bases remained unmatched.

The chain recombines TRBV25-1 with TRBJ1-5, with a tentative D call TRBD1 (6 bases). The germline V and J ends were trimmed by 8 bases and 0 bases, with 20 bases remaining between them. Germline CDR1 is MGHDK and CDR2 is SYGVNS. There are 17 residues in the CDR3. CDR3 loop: CASARQDLITSNQPQHF. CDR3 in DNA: TGTGCCAGCGCAAGACAGGACCTGATCACTAGCAATCAGCCCCAGCATTTT.

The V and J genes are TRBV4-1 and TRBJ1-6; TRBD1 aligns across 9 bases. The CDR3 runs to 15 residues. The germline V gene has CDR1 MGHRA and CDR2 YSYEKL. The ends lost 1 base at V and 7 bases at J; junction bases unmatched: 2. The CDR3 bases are TGCGCCAGCAGCCAAGGGACAGGGGCAAATTCACCCCTCCACTTT. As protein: CASSQGTGANSPLHF.

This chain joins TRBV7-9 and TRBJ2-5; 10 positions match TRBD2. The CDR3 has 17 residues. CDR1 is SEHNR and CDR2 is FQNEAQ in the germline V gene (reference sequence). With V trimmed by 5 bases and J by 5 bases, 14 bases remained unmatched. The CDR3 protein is CASSVRASGGAWETQYF. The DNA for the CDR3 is TGTGCCAGCAGCGTCCGAGCGAGCGGGGGGGCCTGGGAGACCCAGTACTTC.

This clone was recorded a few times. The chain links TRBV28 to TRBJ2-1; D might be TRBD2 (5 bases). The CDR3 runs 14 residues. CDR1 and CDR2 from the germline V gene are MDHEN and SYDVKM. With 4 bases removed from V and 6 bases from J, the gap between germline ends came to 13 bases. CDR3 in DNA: TGTGCCAGCAGTTCCATAGTAGGAGGCAATGAGCAGTTCTTC. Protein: CASSSIVGGNEQFF.

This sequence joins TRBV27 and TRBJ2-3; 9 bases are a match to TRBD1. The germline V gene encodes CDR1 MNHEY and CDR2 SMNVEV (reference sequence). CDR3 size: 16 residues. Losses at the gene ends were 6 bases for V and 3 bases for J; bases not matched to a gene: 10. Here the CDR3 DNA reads TGTGCCAGCAGACCCATGAACAGGGGGCGGACAGATACGCAGTATTTT. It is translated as CASRPMNRGRTDTQYF.

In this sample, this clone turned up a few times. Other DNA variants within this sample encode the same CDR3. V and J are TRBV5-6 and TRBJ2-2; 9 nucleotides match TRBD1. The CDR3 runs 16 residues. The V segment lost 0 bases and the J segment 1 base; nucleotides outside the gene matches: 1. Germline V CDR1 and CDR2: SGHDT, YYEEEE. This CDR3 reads CASSLGQGVNTGELFF. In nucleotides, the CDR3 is TGTGCCAGCAGCTTGGGACAGGGGGTGAACACCGGGGAGCTGTTTTTT.

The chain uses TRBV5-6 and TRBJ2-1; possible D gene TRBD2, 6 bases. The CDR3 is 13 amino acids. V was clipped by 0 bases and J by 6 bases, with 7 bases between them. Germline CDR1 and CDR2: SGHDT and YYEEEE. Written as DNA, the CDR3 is TGTGCCAGCAGCTTGGCCGGGGGCAATGAGCAGTTCTTC. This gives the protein CASSLAGGNEQFF.

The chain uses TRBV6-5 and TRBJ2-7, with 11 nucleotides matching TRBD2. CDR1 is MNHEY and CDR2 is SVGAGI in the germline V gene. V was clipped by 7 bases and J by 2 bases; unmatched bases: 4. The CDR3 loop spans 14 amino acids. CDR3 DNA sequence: TGTGCCAGCACTAGCGGGGGGCCCCCCTACGAGCAGTACTTC. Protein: CASTSGGPPYEQYF.

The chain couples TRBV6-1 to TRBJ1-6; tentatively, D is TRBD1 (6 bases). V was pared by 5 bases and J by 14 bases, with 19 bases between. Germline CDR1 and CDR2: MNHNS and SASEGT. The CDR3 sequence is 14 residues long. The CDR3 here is CASSPTGGGSALHF. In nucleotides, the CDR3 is TGTGCCAGCAGTCCAACGGGAGGGGGGTCAGCCCTCCACTTT.

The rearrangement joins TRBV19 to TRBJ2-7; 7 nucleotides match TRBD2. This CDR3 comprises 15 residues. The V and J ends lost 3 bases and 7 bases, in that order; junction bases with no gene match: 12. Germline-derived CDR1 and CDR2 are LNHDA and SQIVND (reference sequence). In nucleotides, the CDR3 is TGTGCCAGTAGTATCCGGGGGACTACGACGGAGGAGCAGTACTTC. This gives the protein CASSIRGTTTEEQYF.